This T cell receptor (beta chain) appears in the sequencing data of a study of blood T cell repertoires in COVID-19. Background on the study: The United States, Italy and Spain supplied acute and convalescent COVID-19 samples.

Libraries were prepared by immunoSEQ multiplex PCR; TCRdb keeps only in-frame clonotypes and omits some of them. This sample has 300,000 to 400,000 clones, with around 89% found just once. In Seattle, patients joined the study during active infection and were tracked longitudinally. Germline V gives CDR1 SGHTS, CDR2 YDEGEE. V lost 4 bases, J lost 0 bases, and 10 bases lay in between. This CDR3 comprises 15 residues. The source is a woman aged 25 to 39 with COVID-19, enrolled during active disease. The specimen sequenced was peripheral blood. The chain joins TRBV5-8 to TRBJ2-2, with TRBD1 as a possible D gene (6 bases). In DNA, the CDR3 is TGTGCCAGCAGCAGGACAGAATCGAACACCGGGGAGCTGTTTTTT. Its translation: CASSRTESNTGELFF.